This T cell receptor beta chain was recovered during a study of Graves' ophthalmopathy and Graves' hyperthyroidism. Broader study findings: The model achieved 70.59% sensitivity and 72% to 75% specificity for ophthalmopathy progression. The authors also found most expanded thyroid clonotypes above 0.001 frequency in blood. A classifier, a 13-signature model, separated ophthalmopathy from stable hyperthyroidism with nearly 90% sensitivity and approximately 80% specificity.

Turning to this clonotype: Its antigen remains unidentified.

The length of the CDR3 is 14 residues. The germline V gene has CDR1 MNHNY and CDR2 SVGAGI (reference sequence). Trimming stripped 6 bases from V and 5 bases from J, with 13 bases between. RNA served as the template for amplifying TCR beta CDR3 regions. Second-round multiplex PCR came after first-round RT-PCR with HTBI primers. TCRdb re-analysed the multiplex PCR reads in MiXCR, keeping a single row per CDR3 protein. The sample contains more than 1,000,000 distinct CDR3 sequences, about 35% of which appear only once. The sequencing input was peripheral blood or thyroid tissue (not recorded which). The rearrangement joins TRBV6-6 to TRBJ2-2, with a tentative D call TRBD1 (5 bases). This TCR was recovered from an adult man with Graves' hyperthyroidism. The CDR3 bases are TGTGCCAGCAGGGACATCGGGCCAACCGGGGAGCTGTTTTTT. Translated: CASRDIGPTGELFF.